A selection of T cell receptor beta chains follows, all from one sample in a study of T cell responses to AZD1222 COVID-19 vaccine. Here immunoSEQ multiplex PCR was the method, and the copy in TCRdb shows in-frame clones only, minus some. The sample includes about 120,000 clones, around 82% seen only once; the top ten take 5% to 7%. The sample was peripheral blood, taken on day 0 of AZD1222 vaccination. The receptors were gathered from an adult in good health. Both conserved end residues are part of each CDR3. The D gene is left open where the match is weak. The size of a clone is reported for some rows only, either as once, few or many, or as a class for expanded clones.

TRBJ1-5,few,TRBV28,-,13,TGTGCCAGCAGAAACTTGGGCAATCAGCCCCAGCATTTT,CASRNLGNQPQHF
TRBJ2-2,-,TRBV7-9,-,12,TGTGCCAGCAGCCCAAGCACCGGGGAGCTGTTTTTT,CASSPSTGELFF
TRBJ2-7,once,TRBV6-5,-,14,TGTGCCAGCAGTAGAGGTGAGGGGTCCTACGAGCAGTACTTC,CASSRGEGSYEQYF
TRBJ2-7,-,TRBV5-5,TRBD2,15,TGTGCCAGCAGCTTTAAGACTAGCGGGGACTACGAGCAGTACTTC,CASSFKTSGDYEQYF
TRBJ2-7,-,TRBV5-1,-,15,TGCGCCAGCAGCTTGGTCTTGGGGGCGTCCTACGAGCAGTACTTC,CASSLVLGASYEQYF
TRBJ2-2,once,TRBV7-9,-,14,TGTGCCAGCAGCACGAGAGACGGTGGCGGGGAGCTGTTTTTT,CASSTRDGGGELFF
TRBJ1-5,once,TRBV6-5,-,12,TGTGCCAGCACAAGGTCTGGTCAGCCCCAGCATTTT,CASTRSGQPQHF
TRBJ2-3,-,TRBV2,TRBD2,14,TGTGCCAGCTTAGCGGGGGGAAGCACAGATACGCAGTATTTT,CASLAGGSTDTQYF
TRBJ1-5,-,TRBV2,TRBD1,14,TGTGCCAGCACCGACAGGGGTGGGAATCAGCCCCAGCATTTT,CASTDRGGNQPQHF
TRBJ2-7,-,TRBV19,-,16,TGTGCCAGTAGTCCCATCTGGGAACGTGGGACCTACGAGCAGTACTTC,CASSPIWERGTYEQYF
TRBJ2-2,-,TRBV25-1,TRBD1,17,TGTGCCAGCAGTGAAGCTCCGGGACAGGGGGCGTCCGGGGAGCTGTTTTTT,CASSEAPGQGASGELFF
TRBJ1-2,-,TRBV28,TRBD1,17,TGTGCCAGCAACACAATCCTCGGACAGGCCTTTGTCTATGGCTACACCTTC,CASNTILGQAFVYGYTF
TRBJ2-7,-,TRBV5-1,-,15,TGCGCCAGCAGCTTGGGGGACACCACTTCCTACGAGCAGTACTTC,CASSLGDTTSYEQYF
TRBJ2-7,few,TRBV4-1,-,16,TGCGCCAGCAGCCAACACCATCCGAGTAACTCCTACGAGCAGTACTTC,CASSQHHPSNSYEQYF
TRBJ2-7,-,TRBV5-1,TRBD1,14,TGCGCCAGCAGCTTGGTACAGGGGGCCTACGAGCAGTACTTC,CASSLVQGAYEQYF
TRBJ1-3,-,TRBV5-4,-,14,TGTGCCAGCAGCTTGTCGGGTGGCGGAAACACCATATATTTT,CASSLSGGGNTIYF
TRBJ1-5,-,TRBV30,-,16,TGTGCCTGGAGTGGTGCCGGGGCGCACGGAATAGATCCCCAGCATTTT,CAWSGAGAHGIDPQHF
TRBJ2-7,-,TRBV28,TRBD1,15,TGTGCCAGCAGTCCGCAGGGACAGGGGGCCTACGAGCAGTACTTC,CASSPQGQGAYEQYF